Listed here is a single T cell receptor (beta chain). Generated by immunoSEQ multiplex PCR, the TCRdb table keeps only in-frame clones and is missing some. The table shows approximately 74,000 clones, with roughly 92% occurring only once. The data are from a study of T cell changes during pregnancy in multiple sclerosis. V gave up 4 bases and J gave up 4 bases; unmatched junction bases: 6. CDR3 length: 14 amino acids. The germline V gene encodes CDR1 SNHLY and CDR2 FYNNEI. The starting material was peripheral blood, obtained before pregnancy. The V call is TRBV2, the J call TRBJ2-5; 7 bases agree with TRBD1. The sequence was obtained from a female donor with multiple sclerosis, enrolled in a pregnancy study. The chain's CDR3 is CASSARTGRETQYF. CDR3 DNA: TGTGCCAGCAGTGCACGGACAGGTCGAGAGACCCAGTACTTC.